A single sample gave rise to the 15 T cell receptor beta chains below, sequenced in a study of T cells in Graves' hyperthyroidism and ophthalmopathy. It was RNA transcripts that yielded the amplified TCR beta CDR3 regions. TCR CDR3 underwent first-round RT-PCR with the HTBI primer set. TCRdb ran MiXCR on the multiplex PCR reads and lists one entry per CDR3 protein. The sample carries roughly 640,000 distinct CDR3 sequences, about 16% recorded once. Sequencing input: blood. These receptors came from a woman aged 40 to 50 with Graves' ophthalmopathy.

The chain employs TRBV29-1 and TRBJ1-2, with D hard to call. This CDR3 is 11 amino acids long. In germline, CDR1 is SQVTM, CDR2 ANQGSEA. With 7 bases removed from V and 2 bases from J, the gap between germline ends came to 8 bases. This CDR3 is CSAVQNYGYTF. DNA for the CDR3: TGCAGCGCCGTACAGAACTATGGCTACACCTTC.

This clonotype was seen only a few times. The chain combines TRBV2 with TRBJ2-6, with D unclear. The CDR3 is 14 residues long. The germline V gene encodes CDR1 SNHLY and CDR2 FYNNEI. V was shortened by 7 bases and J by 2 bases, with 9 bases between the two germline ends. CDR3 in amino acids: CASTGRPGANVLTF. The CDR3 coding sequence is TGTGCCAGCACGGGCCGACCTGGGGCCAACGTCCTGACTTTC.

This clonotype was recorded a few times. The chain uses TRBV7-9 and TRBJ1-1, with a possible D match to TRBD1 (5 bases). The CDR3 runs 14 residues. V lost 4 bases, J lost 3 bases, and 12 bases lay in between. Germline V CDR1 and CDR2: SEHNR, FQNEAQ (reference sequence). CDR3 loop: CASSSREGDTEAFF. The CDR3 coding sequence is TGTGCCAGCAGCTCCAGGGAAGGAGACACTGAAGCTTTCTTT.

This clonotype was detected only a few times. V usage is TRBV7-8 and J usage is TRBJ2-7, with D maybe TRBD1 (7 bases). The germline V and J ends were trimmed by 0 bases and 6 bases, with 9 bases remaining between them. The CDR3 has 13 residues. Germline-derived CDR1 and CDR2 are SGHVS and FQNEAQ. The chain's CDR3 is CASSLARDSEQYF. CDR3 nucleotides: TGTGCCAGCAGCTTAGCGCGGGACAGCGAGCAGTACTTC.

A few counts support this clonotype. V and J are TRBV5-5 and TRBJ2-3; 14 bases line up with TRBD2. The V gene end was trimmed by 1 base and the J gene end by 1 base; junction bases not matched to a gene: 8. The germline gives CDR1 SGHKS, CDR2 YYEKEE (reference sequence). The CDR3 spans 19 residues. The CDR3: CASSLLATSGGAGTDTQYF. As DNA, the CDR3 is TGTGCCAGCAGCTTGTTAGCGACTAGCGGGGGGGCTGGCACAGATACGCAGTATTTT.

This clonotype showed up many times. CDR3 DNA: TGTGCCAGCAGTCCCCGGACAGCTAACTATGGCTACACCTTC. Translating it yields CASSPRTANYGYTF. V is TRBV6-1 and J is TRBJ1-2; maybe TRBD1 (6 bases). Per germline, CDR1 MNHNS and CDR2 SASEGT. This CDR3 has 14 residues. Trimming left V 5 bases short and J 0 bases short, with 10 bases between.

This clonotype was seen a handful of times. The genes are TRBV12-3 or TRBV12-4 and TRBJ1-4, with D unresolved. V was clipped by 2 bases and J by 4 bases, with 14 bases between them. The length of the CDR3 is 16 residues. Written as DNA, the CDR3 is TGTGCCAGCAGTTTAACGGCAGGAGTCTTTAATGAAAAACTGTTTTTT. Its translation: CASSLTAGVFNEKLFF.

This clonotype was counted ten times or more. This chain uses TRBV18 with TRBJ2-1, with TRBD1 matching 10 bases. Unmatched junction bases numbered 7, after V lost 6 bases and J lost 2 bases. This CDR3 spans 16 amino acids. From germline, CDR1 is KGHSH and CDR2 LQKENI. The chain's CDR3 is CASSLAGQGAYNEQFF. In DNA, the CDR3 is TGTGCCAGCTCTCTTGCAGGACAGGGGGCCTACAATGAGCAGTTCTTC.

This clonotype was counted many times. The V gene is TRBV28, the J gene TRBJ1-5; no reliable D call. The CDR3 covers 13 residues. Germline assignment: CDR1 MDHEN and CDR2 SYDVKM. Trimming removed 7 bases from V and 5 bases from J, with 12 bases in between. In DNA, the CDR3 is TGTGCCAGCAAGCAGTTTGTGGATCAGCCCCAGCATTTT. Its protein product is CASKQFVDQPQHF.

This clonotype has more than one count but fewer than ten. The chain is built from TRBV7-9 and TRBJ2-3; D may be TRBD1 (6 bases). This CDR3 spans 16 amino acids. Germline-derived CDR1 and CDR2 are SEHNR and FQNEAQ (reference sequence). V was clipped by 1 base and J by 0 bases, with 11 bases between them. CDR3 DNA sequence: TGTGCCAGCAGCTTAGGGTCGCAGGGGAGCACAGATACGCAGTATTTT. Its protein is CASSLGSQGSTDTQYF.

Only a few counts were recorded for this clonotype. V is TRBV5-5 and J is TRBJ1-1; D remains ambiguous. Trimming cost V 0 bases and J 5 bases, with 14 bases left between them. In germline, CDR1 is SGHKS, CDR2 YYEKEE (reference sequence). This CDR3 is 15 amino acids long. CDR3 loop: CASSLGGSLRTEAFF. CDR3 coding DNA: TGTGCCAGCAGCTTGGGCGGCTCCCTGAGGACTGAAGCTTTCTTT.

This clonotype was counted many times. CDR3 region: CASRKTGGENIQYF. For the CDR3, the DNA is TGTGCCAGCAGGAAAACAGGGGGCGAAAACATTCAGTACTTC. The chain has TRBV2 and TRBJ2-4, with 9 bases lining up with TRBD1. Unmatched junction bases numbered 5, after V lost 6 bases and J lost 5 bases. This CDR3 spans 14 amino acids. Germline V lookup: CDR1 SNHLY, CDR2 FYNNEI.

This clonotype was counted only a few times. The J gene is TRBJ1-5, the V gene TRBV12-3 or TRBV12-4, with D perhaps matching TRBD1 (5 bases). V was pared by 8 bases and J by 6 bases, with 17 bases between. The CDR3 loop spans 14 amino acids. Here the CDR3 reads CASWSGGLGQPQHF. CDR3 DNA sequence: TGTGCCAGCTGGAGCGGGGGTCTGGGTCAGCCCCAGCATTTT.

V and J are TRBV7-3 and TRBJ2-1, with a tentative D call TRBD2 (6 bases). Germline loops: CDR1 SGHTA, CDR2 FQGTGA. V lost 5 bases and J 4 bases, leaving 18 bases between the germline ends. This CDR3 region has 16 residues. CDR3 sequence reads: CASSPQYGGGYNEQFF. The DNA for the CDR3 is TGTGCCAGCAGCCCCCAATATGGTGGGGGGTACAATGAGCAGTTCTTC.

This chain connects TRBV6-2 or TRBV6-3 to TRBJ1-3; D not certain. CDR1 MNHEY and CDR2 SVGEGT come from the germline V gene. The V and J ends lost 6 bases and 0 bases respectively, with 15 bases between them. This CDR3 is 16 amino acids long. DNA of the CDR3: TGTGCCAGCAGCCTAACGAACGTTCCCTCTGGAAACACCATATATTTT. It codes for CASSLTNVPSGNTIYF.